These 30 T cell receptor beta chains were all obtained from the same sample, sequenced in a study of tissue T cells after allogeneic stem cell transplantation (dated by TCRdb to between 2020 and 2023). The meaning of the sample's time point label: human tissue collected at research (rapid) autopsy. The library relied on the immunoSEQ multiplex PCR assay. TCRdb took over this immuneACCESS table, retaining in-frame rearrangements with V and J assigned. Such tables are incomplete; in checked studies, under half of the missing clones stem from an unresolved V gene, and the remainder is unexplained. This sample lists several thousand clones; over 55% were detected once. 15% to 20% of the sample comes from the top ten. The starting material was tissue from the esophagus, obtained at autopsy. These receptor sequences come from a female donor older than 55 with lung cancer.

This clone turned up a few times. J is TRBJ2-7 and V is TRBV6-6; D might be TRBD2 (6 bases). Per germline, CDR1 MNHNY and CDR2 SVGAGI (reference sequence). CDR3 length: 15 residues. Trimming removed 0 bases from V and 6 bases from J, with 15 bases in between. The CDR3 region has the DNA TGTGCCAGCAGTTACTCCGGGACTGGGGCATCCGAGCAGTACTTC. It encodes CASSYSGTGASEQYF.

This clone came up a few times. The chain carries TRBV4-1 and TRBJ1-5, with D tentatively TRBD1 (6 bases). The CDR3 length is 16 residues. With 1 base removed from V and 1 base from J, the gap between germline ends came to 11 bases. Germline CDR1 MGHRA, CDR2 YSYEKL. The CDR3 reads CASSQGGASSNQPQHF. The CDR3 coding sequence is TGCGCCAGCAGCCAAGGGGGGGCTTCCAGCAATCAGCCCCAGCATTTT.

This chain uses TRBV5-1 with TRBJ2-5; TRBD2 matches at 8 bases. The germline CDR1 and CDR2 sequences are SGHRS and YFSETQ. The CDR3 has 15 amino acids. Germline trimming cut 4 bases from V and 5 bases from J; bases unmatched to any gene: 10. CDR3 in amino acids: CASSPRTSLRETQYF. DNA of the CDR3: TGCGCCAGCAGCCCCCGGACTAGCTTGAGGGAGACCCAGTACTTC.

This chain joins TRBV7-9 and TRBJ2-1; D remains ambiguous. CDR3 length: 12 amino acids. The V end was cut by 3 bases, the J end by 6 bases, with 6 bases between. Germline values: CDR1 SEHNR, CDR2 FQNEAQ (reference sequence). This CDR3 is CASSFITNEQFF. CDR3 bases: TGTGCCAGCAGCTTCATTACCAATGAGCAGTTCTTC.

This clone was seen only a few times. The V gene is TRBV6-2 or TRBV6-3, the J gene TRBJ2-1; no clear D. V was pared by 0 bases and J by 5 bases, with 11 bases between. The V gene's germline CDR1 is MNHEY and CDR2 SVGEGT. CDR3 length: 15 residues. The CDR3 nucleotides are TGTGCCAGCAGTTACTCGATGGAACTCCACAATGAGCAGTTCTTC. Its protein is CASSYSMELHNEQFF.

By proportion, this clone is medium-sized. The gene calls are TRBV3-1 (or the pseudogene TRBV3-2) and TRBJ1-2; D ambiguous. Per germline, CDR1 LGHDT and CDR2 YNNKEL (reference sequence). Trimming pared 4 bases from V and 0 bases from J, leaving 9 bases between. The CDR3 covers 14 residues. CDR3 DNA: TGTGCCAGCAGCCTCCCGGGGACTAACTATGGCTACACCTTC. Amino acids: CASSLPGTNYGYTF.

The J gene is TRBJ2-1, the V gene TRBV15; TRBD1 matches at 9 bases. The CDR3 runs 13 residues. CDR1 and CDR2 from the germline V gene are LNHNV and YYDKDF (reference sequence). The trim removed 6 bases at V and 7 bases at J, leaving 4 bases unmatched. The CDR3 loop is CATSGGTGNEQFF. CDR3 coding DNA: TGTGCCACCAGTGGTGGGACAGGGAATGAGCAGTTCTTC.

In this sample, this clone is large (0.1 to 1%). The chain employs TRBV7-3 and TRBJ2-5; a possible D gene is TRBD1 (6 bases). This CDR3 is 15 amino acids long. Germline V lookup: CDR1 SGHTA, CDR2 FQGTGA. Trimming cost V 5 bases and J 5 bases, with 18 bases left between them. The CDR3 sequence: CASSASGTWGETQYF. The CDR3 nucleotides are TGTGCCAGCAGCGCCTCCGGGACATGGGGGGAGACCCAGTACTTC.

This clone was seen a single time. Other DNA sequences in this sample translate to the same CDR3. The chain links TRBV6-5 to TRBJ2-1; either TRBD1 or TRBD2 may fit D (7 bases each). The CDR3 totals 15 residues. Trimming took off 2 bases at V and 5 bases at J, with 13 bases between the two ends. CDR1 is MNHEY and CDR2 is SVGAGI in the germline V gene. DNA for the CDR3: TGTGCCAGCAGTTACGGCAGGGGGGGACACAATGAGCAGTTCTTC. It codes for CASSYGRGGHNEQFF.

The J gene is TRBJ2-3, the V gene TRBV5-5, with no clear D. The V and J ends lost 5 bases and 5 bases respectively, with 12 bases between them. The CDR3 consists of 13 residues. Germline V gene sequence: CDR1 SGHKS, CDR2 YYEKEE (reference sequence). The CDR3 nucleotides read TGTGCCAGCAGTCGTCAGTTGGGAGATACGCAGTATTTT. It translates to CASSRQLGDTQYF.

The rearrangement uses TRBV19 and TRBJ2-7; TRBD2 matches 7 bases. This CDR3 contains 13 residues. Germline V gene data show CDR1 as LNHDA and CDR2 as SQIVND (reference sequence). With V trimmed by 7 bases and J by 3 bases, 6 bases remained unmatched. The CDR3 spells CASTLAAGYEQYF. The CDR3 DNA sequence: TGTGCCAGTACCCTAGCGGCCGGCTACGAGCAGTACTTC.

The V and J genes are TRBV3-1 (or the pseudogene TRBV3-2) and TRBJ2-3; weak D call: TRBD2 (5 bases). The V gene's germline CDR1 is LGHDT and CDR2 YNNKEL (reference sequence). The CDR3 totals 15 residues. With 5 bases removed from V and 4 bases from J, the gap between germline ends came to 16 bases. CDR3 region: CASSRGLAHADTQYF. CDR3 sequence (DNA): TGTGCCAGCAGCAGAGGGCTAGCCCACGCAGATACGCAGTATTTT.

This clone came up a few times. The chain employs TRBV14 and TRBJ2-7, with TRBD2 matching over 8 bases. V lost 6 bases, J lost 5 bases, and 9 bases stayed unmatched. The CDR3 is 14 amino acids. The germline CDR1 and CDR2 sequences are SGHDN and FVKESK. The CDR3 sequence is CASRTSGSVDEQYF. The CDR3, as DNA: TGTGCCAGCAGAACCAGCGGGAGCGTCGACGAGCAGTACTTC.

V is TRBV18 and J is TRBJ2-3; maybe TRBD2 (6 bases). The length of the CDR3 is 13 residues. The V and J ends lost 6 bases and 3 bases respectively, with 10 bases between them. Germline-derived CDR1 and CDR2 are KGHSH and LQKENI. The CDR3 spells CASSPGVTDTQYF. The CDR3 region has the DNA TGTGCCAGCTCCCCGGGAGTTACAGATACGCAGTATTTT.

The J gene is TRBJ1-6, the V gene TRBV5-4, with 9 bases aligning to TRBD1. The V segment lost 6 bases and the J segment 10 bases; nucleotides outside the gene matches: 8. The CDR3 runs to 14 residues. Germline lookup yields CDR1 SGHNT and CDR2 YYREEE (reference sequence). The DNA for the CDR3 is TGTGCCAGCACTCGGGACAGGGAAACCTCACCCCTCCACTTT. It is translated as CASTRDRETSPLHF.

The V and J genes are TRBV18 and TRBJ2-1, with a possible D match to TRBD1 (5 bases). V gave up 4 bases and J gave up 5 bases, with 6 bases separating them. CDR3 length: 12 amino acids. The germline V gene encodes CDR1 KGHSH and CDR2 LQKENI. DNA for the CDR3: TGTGCCAGCTCACTAGGGGACAATGAGCAGTTCTTC. Translation: CASSLGDNEQFF.

This rearrangement joins TRBV5-1 to TRBJ1-2; TRBD1 aligns across 10 bases. From germline, CDR1 is SGHRS and CDR2 YFSETQ. The CDR3 covers 16 residues. With 4 bases clipped from V and 4 bases from J, the junction kept 10 bases outside the gene matches. The CDR3 loop is CASSALTGGGTYGYTF. The CDR3 coding sequence is TGCGCCAGCAGCGCGCTGACAGGGGGCGGCACCTATGGCTACACCTTC.

This clone was observed a few times. This sequence joins TRBV27 and TRBJ2-1, with 7 bases that match TRBD1. V trimming: 5 bases; J trimming: 7 bases; junction bases outside the gene matches: 8. Germline loops: CDR1 MNHEY, CDR2 SMNVEV (reference sequence). The CDR3 covers 14 residues. The CDR3: CASSLTQGRNEQFF. The CDR3 nucleotides are TGTGCCAGCAGTCTAACACAGGGGCGGAATGAGCAGTTCTTC.

The V and J genes are TRBV6-5 and TRBJ1-1, with D possibly being TRBD1 (5 bases). Germline V lookup: CDR1 MNHEY, CDR2 SVGAGI. The CDR3 contains 14 residues. V dropped 2 bases and J dropped 0 bases, with 7 bases sitting between them. The CDR3 loop reads CASSYQQVNTEAFF. For the CDR3, the DNA is TGTGCCAGCAGTTACCAACAGGTGAACACTGAAGCTTTCTTT.

The V gene is TRBV11-2, the J gene TRBJ2-3; D is tentatively TRBD1 or TRBD2 (7 bases each). The germline gives CDR1 SGHAT, CDR2 FQNNGV. V lost 2 bases and J 2 bases, leaving 17 bases between the germline ends. The CDR3 spans 17 residues. The CDR3 sequence is CASSLRAGQRTTDTQYF. The DNA for the CDR3 is TGTGCCAGCAGCTTAAGAGCGGGACAGAGGACCACAGATACGCAGTATTTT.

This sequence joins TRBV4-3 and TRBJ2-1, with 14 nucleotides matching TRBD2. V trimming: 5 bases; J trimming: 7 bases; junction bases outside the gene matches: 10. The germline gives CDR1 LGHNA, CDR2 YSLEER. The CDR3 runs to 17 residues. The CDR3 DNA reads TGCGCCAGCAGCTTCCAGACTAGCGGGGGGGCTGTTAATGAGCAGTTCTTC. This codes for CASSFQTSGGAVNEQFF.

The chain links TRBV5-1 to TRBJ1-1; TRBD1 matches at 7 bases. The germline V gene encodes CDR1 SGHRS and CDR2 YFSETQ. The J segment lost 10 bases and the V segment lost 2 bases, leaving 8 bases of the junction unmatched. This CDR3 region has 13 residues. CDR3: CASSFNLGQSAFF. The DNA of the CDR3 is TGCGCCAGCAGCTTCAACTTGGGACAGTCAGCTTTCTTT. Complete variable domain (other parts from reference TRBV5-1 and TRBJ1-1): KAGVTQTPRYLIKTRGQQVTLSCSPISGHRSVSWYQQTPGQGLQFLFEYFSETQRNKGNFPGRFSGRQFSNSRSEMNVSTLELGDSALYLCASSFNLGQSAFFGQGTRLTVV.

The rearrangement links TRBV24-1 to TRBJ2-3; 16 nucleotides line up with TRBD2. The CDR3 spans 18 residues. Germline CDR1 and CDR2: KGHDR and SFDVKD. The trim removed 3 bases at V and 6 bases at J, leaving 8 bases unmatched. The CDR3 region has the DNA TGTGCCACCAGTGATCCAGGGACTAGCGGGAGGGCCATGGATACGCAGTATTTT. It codes for CATSDPGTSGRAMDTQYF.

The V call is TRBV11-3, the J call TRBJ2-2; no clear D. The CDR3 length is 13 residues. Trimming took off 3 bases at V and 4 bases at J, with 6 bases between the two ends. The germline V gene has CDR1 SGHNT and CDR2 YENEEA. CDR3 sequence reads: CASSFKVTGELFF. In nucleotides, the CDR3 is TGTGCCAGCAGCTTCAAAGTCACCGGGGAGCTGTTTTTT. Supplemented by reference TRBV11-3 and TRBJ2-2, the full variable domain reads EAGVVQSPRYKIIEKKQPVAFWCNPISGHNTLYWYLQNLGQGPELLIRYENEEAVDDSQLPKDRFSAERLKGVDSTLKIQPAELGDSAVYLCASSFKVTGELFFGEGSRLTVL.

This chain connects TRBV24-1 to TRBJ2-1; no firm D call. The length of the CDR3 is 14 residues. CDR1 and CDR2 (germline): KGHDR, SFDVKD. Trimming took off 0 bases at V and 9 bases at J, with 11 bases between the two ends. CDR3 coding DNA: TGTGCCACCAGTGATTTGTCTATAAACTCTGAGCAGTTCTTC. Translation gives CATSDLSINSEQFF.

V usage is TRBV30 and J usage is TRBJ1-6, with 9 bases identical to TRBD1. In germline, CDR1 is GTSNPN, CDR2 SVGIG (reference sequence). V lost 3 bases and J lost 7; bases outside the gene matches: 7. The CDR3 loop spans 15 amino acids. DNA of the CDR3: TGTGCCTGGAGACCCGGGACAGGGTGGAATTCACCCCTCCACTTT. Translated, it gives CAWRPGTGWNSPLHF. The full variable domain, in which reference TRBV30 and TRBJ1-6 provide the parts outside the CDR3, is SQTIHQWPATLVQPVGSPLSLECTVEGTSNPNLYWYRQAAGRGLQLLFYSVGIGQISSEVPQNLSASRPQDRQFILSSKKLLLSDSGFYLCAWRPGTGWNSPLHFGNGTRLTVT.

The chain recombines TRBV12-5 with TRBJ2-7, with TRBD1 matching 7 bases. CDR1 is LGHNT, CDR2 FRNRAP, per germline. After removal of 8 bases from V and 4 bases from J, the junction contained 8 bases not matched to a gene. There are 13 residues in the CDR3. CDR3 DNA sequence: TGTGCTAGTTCAATGAGGGGGCATTACGAGCAGTACTTC. Its protein is CASSMRGHYEQYF.

This clone was counted between two and nine times. This chain connects TRBV7-9 to TRBJ1-6; the D gene is possibly TRBD1 (5 bases). CDR3 size: 16 residues. The germline V gene has CDR1 SEHNR and CDR2 FQNEAQ (reference sequence). V lost 1 base and J 10 bases, leaving 17 bases between the germline ends. This CDR3 reads CASSLGWGRAESPLHF. The CDR3 DNA sequence: TGTGCCAGCAGCTTAGGTTGGGGCAGGGCTGAGTCACCCCTCCACTTT.

There are a few counts of this clone. The chain uses TRBV20-1 and TRBJ1-2; D ambiguous. V was cut by 6 bases and J by 9 bases, with 14 bases left in between. From germline, CDR1 is DFQATT and CDR2 SNEGSKA (reference sequence). The CDR3 has 11 residues. The CDR3 DNA follows: TGCAGTGCCCCGTTCAAAGCTAGCTACACCTTC. Translation gives CSAPFKASYTF.

The chain combines TRBV10-1 with TRBJ2-1; D is perhaps TRBD1 (6 bases). CDR3 size: 11 residues. From germline, CDR1 is WNHNN and CDR2 SYGVQD (reference sequence). V lost 8 bases to trimming and J lost 7 bases, with 9 bases between them. The CDR3 spells CASSTGNEQFF. Here the CDR3 DNA reads TGCGCCAGCTCCACAGGGAATGAGCAGTTCTTC.